Reported below is one TCR beta chain. The data originate from a study of blood T cell repertoires in COVID-19. Study-level background: COVID-19 samples, acute and convalescent, were from the United States, Italy and Spain. PBMCs, B-cell-depleted T cells, or T cells were the source of the cDNA or gDNA that made up the material.

The CDR3 runs 16 residues. CDR1 MNHNY and CDR2 SVGAGI come from the germline V gene (reference sequence). V dropped 2 bases and J dropped 5; count of bases not matched to a gene: 10. As processed by the authors: Nucleated cell number was recorded as an estimate derived from reference gene primer amplification. Assay: immunoSEQ multiplex PCR; the TCRdb copy retains only in-frame clones and omits some. The D gene and trimming were derived from the DNA, and the V and J assignments and clone size from that table. The table has approximately 150,000 clones, 87% seen once. The V gene is TRBV6-6, the J gene TRBJ2-5; 8 nucleotides match TRBD1. The origin of this receptor is a woman between 50 and 59 years old with active or convalescent COVID-19. Sequenced input: peripheral blood. CDR3 nucleotides: TGTGCCAGCAGTTACGCCCCCGGGACAGGTGGGGAGACCCAGTACTTC. This sequence encodes CASSYAPGTGGETQYF.